Presented here are 29 T cell receptor beta chains from one specimen sequenced in a study of neurological immune-mediated disorders. TCRdb reanalysed the 5' RACE reads using MiXCR and keeps one entry per CDR3 protein. Seen here are about 49,000 distinct CDR3 sequences, roughly 13% observed once, and the top ten hold 4.5%. Time point meaning: longitudinal time-point 2. The sequenced sample consisted of PBMCs. The receptors shown here come from a male donor with HTLV-1-associated myelopathy (HAM/TSP).

This clonotype was observed many times. The chain couples TRBV27 to TRBJ1-5, with D perhaps TRBD1 (5 bases). V was trimmed by 0 bases and J by 0 bases, leaving 9 bases between them. This CDR3 is 16 amino acids long. Germline V gives CDR1 MNHEY, CDR2 SMNVEV (reference sequence). CDR3 sequence (DNA): TGTGCCAGCAGTTTATCGGGGGTGTCTAGCAATCAGCCCCAGCATTTT. Translating gives CASSLSGVSSNQPQHF.

This clonotype was counted ten times or more. The chain employs TRBV7-2 and TRBJ2-3, with D tentatively TRBD1 (5 bases). The ends were cut back, 6 bases at V and 0 bases at J, with 13 bases in the middle. The CDR3 is made up of 15 amino acids. Germline-derived CDR1 and CDR2 are SGHTA and FQGNSA. The CDR3 is CASSVDSTSTDTQYF. As DNA, the CDR3 is TGTGCCAGCAGTGTTGACAGCACTAGCACAGATACGCAGTATTTT.

This clonotype came up many times. The J gene is TRBJ2-7, the V gene TRBV10-3; the D is unclear. Germline CDR1 ENHRY, CDR2 SYGVKD. The germline V and J ends were trimmed by 3 bases and 5 bases, with 5 bases remaining between them. This CDR3 has 11 amino acids. CDR3 bases: TGTGCCATCAGTGACCAGAACGAGCAGTACTTC. This codes for CAISDQNEQYF.

This clonotype was recorded at least ten times. The chain employs TRBV9 and TRBJ1-2; 9 bases fit TRBD1. Germline CDR1 is SGDLS and CDR2 is YYNGEE. The CDR3 is 17 amino acids. V lost 2 bases and J lost 4; bases outside the gene matches: 12. The CDR3 spells CASSVAPPGQGGYGYTF. DNA for the CDR3: TGTGCCAGCAGCGTGGCCCCACCGGGACAGGGAGGCTATGGCTACACCTTC.

Ten or more counts support this clonotype. A read error may account for a junction end that differs from germline. The V and J genes are TRBV5-5 and TRBJ1-1; D gene uncertain. From germline, CDR1 is SGHKS and CDR2 YYEKEE (reference sequence). This CDR3 has 16 amino acids. CDR3 residues: CASSLQVGRANAEAFF. The CDR3 region has the DNA TGTGCCAGCAGCTTGCAAGTCGGTAGGGCGAACGCTGAAGCTTTCTTT. Variable domain in full (rest from reference TRBV5-5 and TRBJ1-1): DAGVTQSPTHLIKTRGQQVTLRCSPISGHKSVSWYQQVLGQGPQFIFQYYEKEERGRGNFPDRFSARQFPNYSSELNVNALLLGDSALYLCASSLQVGRANAEAFFGQGTRLTVV.

In this sample, this clonotype turned up many times. The V call is TRBV6-5, the J call TRBJ1-5; 8 nucleotides line up with TRBD1. Germline-derived CDR1 and CDR2 are MNHEY and SVGAGI. The CDR3 is made up of 12 amino acids. The J segment lost 12 bases and the V segment lost 4 bases, leaving 5 bases of the junction unmatched. CDR3 sequence (DNA): TGTGCCAGCAGTTTCTGGGGACAGGACCAGCATTTT. Translating gives CASSFWGQDQHF.

This clonotype was detected ten times or more. The V and J genes are TRBV20-1 and TRBJ2-5; D ambiguous. V was cut by 5 bases and J by 2 bases, with 12 bases left in between. CDR1 is DFQATT and CDR2 is SNEGSKA in the germline V gene (reference sequence). There are 13 residues in the CDR3. The CDR3 region has the DNA TGCAGTGCTGTCCGGGCCCGTCAAGAGACCCAGTACTTC. It yields the protein CSAVRARQETQYF.

At least ten counts were recorded for this clonotype. Here the CDR3 reads CSFADRVGGDTQYF. The CDR3 DNA follows: TGCAGCTTCGCGGACAGGGTGGGGGGAGATACGCAGTATTTT. The rearrangement uses TRBV20-1 and TRBJ2-3, with TRBD1 matching 8 bases. CDR1 and CDR2 (germline): DFQATT, SNEGSKA (reference sequence). The length of the CDR3 is 14 residues.

This clonotype was counted ten times or more. The chain employs TRBV7-2 and TRBJ1-5; D unresolved. Germline V gene sequence: CDR1 SGHTA, CDR2 FQGNSA. The CDR3 consists of 14 residues. The V gene lost 5 bases and the J gene lost 11 bases, with 19 bases spanning the gap. CDR3 in amino acids: CASSIGRGSGAQHF. CDR3 DNA: TGTGCCAGCAGCATAGGACGCGGGTCCGGGGCCCAGCATTTT.

This clonotype occurred a few times. Written as DNA, the CDR3 is TGTGCCAGCAGCCAAGGGCCGGGAGGGGATCAGCCCCAGCATTTT. It specifies CASSQGPGGDQPQHF. The J gene is TRBJ1-5, the V gene TRBV7-6; TRBD1 is a possible D gene (5 bases). CDR3 length: 15 residues. V lost 5 bases and J 5 bases, leaving 16 bases between the germline ends. Looked up from germline, CDR1 is SGHVS and CDR2 is FNYEAQ.

This clonotype was seen many times. The V call is TRBV5-1, the J call TRBJ2-3; D remains unclear. From germline, CDR1 is SGHRS and CDR2 YFSETQ. The length of the CDR3 is 14 residues. V dropped 0 bases and J dropped 2 bases, with 7 bases sitting between them. CDR3 region: CASSLGTDTDTQYF. Written as DNA, the CDR3 is TGCGCCAGCAGCTTGGGTACAGACACAGATACGCAGTATTTT.

The chain employs TRBV4-3 and TRBJ2-7; D gene ambiguous. CDR1 and CDR2 from the germline V gene are LGHNA and YSLEER. This CDR3 comprises 15 residues. The V gene lost 0 bases and the J gene lost 6 bases, with 15 bases spanning the gap. The CDR3, as DNA: TGCGCCAGCAGCCAAGATGGGCGAGGTCGGAGCGAGCAGTACTTC. It is translated as CASSQDGRGRSEQYF.

This clonotype was observed many times. The J gene is TRBJ1-3, the V gene TRBV27; D perhaps matches TRBD1 (5 bases). Per the germline V gene, CDR1 is MNHEY and CDR2 is SMNVEV (reference sequence). This CDR3 is 14 amino acids long. V was cut by 5 bases and J by 4 bases, with 12 bases left in between. CDR3 residues: CASSADSGGNTIYF. The CDR3 coding sequence is TGTGCCAGCAGTGCCGACAGCGGAGGAAACACCATATATTTT.

This clonotype was detected ten times or more. The chain couples TRBV5-6 to TRBJ2-2, with D perhaps matching TRBD2 (5 bases). The CDR3 loop spans 16 amino acids. V lost 1 base and J lost 2, with 12 bases in between. Germline CDR1 reads SGHDT; CDR2 reads YYEEEE. The DNA of the CDR3 is TGTGCCAGCAGCTTGACGAGGGAAATAAACACCGGGGAGCTGTTTTTT. Protein: CASSLTREINTGELFF.

This clonotype was counted many times. This chain uses TRBV20-1 with TRBJ2-1; 8 nucleotides line up with TRBD1. The CDR3 spans 17 residues. Trimming removed 3 bases from V and 9 bases from J; junction bases left unmatched: 19. From germline, CDR1 is DFQATT and CDR2 SNEGSKA (reference sequence). CDR3 residues: CSASNRETGVLWGEQFF. CDR3 DNA sequence: TGCAGTGCTAGTAATCGTGAGACAGGGGTTCTTTGGGGTGAGCAGTTCTTC.

This clonotype was seen repeatedly, ten times or more. J is TRBJ1-1 and V is TRBV5-1; D unclear. The CDR3 loop spans 15 amino acids. V dropped 4 bases and J dropped 5 bases, with 18 bases sitting between them. Per the germline V gene, CDR1 is SGHRS and CDR2 is YFSETQ. CDR3 residues: CASSPARLTGTEAFF. In DNA form, the CDR3 reads TGCGCCAGCAGCCCTGCCCGGCTAACGGGGACTGAAGCTTTCTTT.

This clonotype has at least ten counts. The V call is TRBV5-1, the J call TRBJ2-1, with 9 nucleotides matching TRBD1. The junction had 9 bases not matched to a gene; V was cut back by 4 bases and J by 4 bases. CDR1 and CDR2 from the germline V gene are SGHRS and YFSETQ. This CDR3 is 16 amino acids long. The CDR3 is CASSRTSGTGYNEQFF. The CDR3 nucleotides are TGCGCCAGCAGCCGAACTTCCGGGACAGGGTACAATGAGCAGTTCTTC.

This clonotype was picked up many times. The J gene is TRBJ1-3, the V gene TRBV6-5; no clear D. The V end lost 2 bases, the J end lost 4 bases, and 15 bases lay between the germline ends. CDR3 size: 16 residues. Germline lookup yields CDR1 MNHEY and CDR2 SVGAGI. In DNA form, the CDR3 reads TGTGCCAGCAGTTACGACCTCGGGAGGGCCGGAAACACCATATATTTT. This codes for CASSYDLGRAGNTIYF.

In this sample, this clonotype turned up many times. This chain uses TRBV25-1 with TRBJ2-2; D is uncertain. V lost 4 bases, J lost 5 bases, and 11 bases lay in between. Looked up from germline, CDR1 is MGHDK and CDR2 is SYGVNS. The length of the CDR3 is 14 residues. CDR3: CASSGSTETGELFF. CDR3 in DNA: TGTGCCAGCAGTGGATCGACGGAGACCGGGGAGCTGTTTTTT.

This clonotype showed up many times. The J gene is TRBJ2-5, the V gene TRBV11-2; no clear D. The CDR3 loop spans 16 amino acids. The V gene lost 2 bases and the J gene lost 5 bases, with 18 bases spanning the gap. The germline V gene encodes CDR1 SGHAT and CDR2 FQNNGV. CDR3 in DNA: TGTGCCAGCAGCTTAATGGGTTCCCCATCAACTGAGACCCAGTACTTC. Its protein is CASSLMGSPSTETQYF.

The CDR3 bases are TGTGCCAGCAGCCAACTCCGGGGCCCTCCGCATGAGCAGTTCTTC. Protein product: CASSQLRGPPHEQFF. V is TRBV3-1 and J is TRBJ2-1, with D perhaps matching TRBD1 or TRBD2 (5 bases each). The V gene's germline CDR1 is LGHDT and CDR2 YNNKEL (reference sequence). V lost 2 bases and J lost 8, with 16 bases in between. The CDR3 has 15 residues.

This clonotype was detected many times. This chain links TRBV10-3 with TRBJ1-2; D is possibly TRBD1 (6 bases). The CDR3 has 16 residues. Germline CDR1 ENHRY, CDR2 SYGVKD. Trimming pared 7 bases from V and 4 bases from J, leaving 22 bases between. CDR3 residues: CAITQGRDNRVYGYTF. CDR3 DNA sequence: TGTGCCATCACCCAGGGGCGGGACAATCGGGTCTATGGCTACACCTTC.

A remark on this clonotype: A clone one base away is much larger, so this may be a read error. This rearrangement joins TRBV7-8 to TRBJ2-3, with 8 bases matching TRBD1. Germline CDR1 and CDR2: SGHVS and FQNEAQ. The V segment lost 1 base and the J segment 4 bases; nucleotides outside the gene matches: 7. This CDR3 has 16 residues. The CDR3 DNA reads as TGTGCCAGCAGCTTAGAGGACAGGGAGTTCGCAGATACGCAGTATTTT. Its protein is CASSLEDREFADTQYF.

This clonotype was counted ten times or more. J is TRBJ2-2 and V is TRBV5-1; the D is unclear. The CDR3 has 17 amino acids. The V gene's germline CDR1 is SGHRS and CDR2 YFSETQ. V gave up 4 bases and J gave up 0 bases, with 16 bases separating them. CDR3 nucleotides: TGCGCCAGCAGCCCACCCAGAGGCCCCGCGAACACCGGGGAGCTGTTTTTT. This translates into CASSPPRGPANTGELFF.

This clonotype was counted at least ten times. The chain combines TRBV5-1 with TRBJ2-1; 11 nucleotides line up with TRBD2. V was pared by 2 bases and J by 4 bases, with 2 bases of the junction left unmatched. The CDR3 is 15 amino acids. Germline CDR1 SGHRS, CDR2 YFSETQ. In nucleotides, the CDR3 is TGCGCCAGCAGCTTAGCTAGCGGGGGGTACAATGAGCAGTTCTTC. The encoded protein is CASSLASGGYNEQFF.

This clonotype showed up many times. The chain links TRBV6-2 or TRBV6-3 to TRBJ1-1, with TRBD1 matching 11 bases. The CDR3 sequence is 16 residues long. The ends lost 7 bases at V and 1 base at J; junction bases unmatched: 8. Germline lookup yields CDR1 MNHEY and CDR2 SVGEGT. In DNA, the CDR3 is TGTGCCAGCACCACGGGACAGGGGGTTGGGAACACTGAAGCTTTCTTT. Residues: CASTTGQGVGNTEAFF.

Turning to this clonotype: Without the conserved terminal phenylalanine or tryptophan, this CDR3 likely stems from a read error. The genes are TRBV27 and TRBJ2-3, with D perhaps matching TRBD1 (6 bases). This CDR3 comprises 15 residues. V was pared by 3 bases and J by 0 bases, with 10 bases between. Germline V gives CDR1 MNHEY, CDR2 SMNVEV (reference sequence). For the CDR3, the DNA is TGTGCCAGCAGTTTGTTGGACAGCAGCACAGATACGCAGTATGTT. As protein: CASSLLDSSTDTQYV.

This clonotype has ten or more counts. The V and J genes are TRBV5-1 and TRBJ2-7; D is uncertain. The CDR3 spans 9 residues. Germline CDR1 SGHRS, CDR2 YFSETQ. V shed 5 bases and J shed 7 bases, with 4 bases lying between them. Here the CDR3 reads CASRGEQYF. Written as DNA, the CDR3 is TGCGCCAGCAGGGGTGAGCAGTACTTC.

This clonotype was seen ten or more times. The chain uses TRBV11-2 and TRBJ1-1; D uncertain. Trimming cost V 5 bases and J 4 bases, with 14 bases left between them. Germline V gives CDR1 SGHAT, CDR2 FQNNGV. The CDR3 has 14 residues. CDR3 protein: CASSRIGVVTEAFF. The CDR3, as DNA: TGTGCCAGCAGCCGAATTGGAGTGGTCACTGAAGCTTTCTTT.